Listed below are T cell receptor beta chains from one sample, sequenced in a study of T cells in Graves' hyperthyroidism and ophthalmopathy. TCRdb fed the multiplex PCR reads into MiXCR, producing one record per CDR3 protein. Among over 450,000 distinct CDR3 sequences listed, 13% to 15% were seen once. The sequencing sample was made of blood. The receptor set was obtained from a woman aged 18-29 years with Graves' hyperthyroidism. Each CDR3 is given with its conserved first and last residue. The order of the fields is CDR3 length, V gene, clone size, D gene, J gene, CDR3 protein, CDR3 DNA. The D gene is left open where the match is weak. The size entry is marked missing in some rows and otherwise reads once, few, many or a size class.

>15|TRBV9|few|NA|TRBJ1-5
CASSVGGGPGQPQHF
TGTGCCAGCAGCGTAGGGGGAGGGCCGGGTCAGCCCCAGCATTTT
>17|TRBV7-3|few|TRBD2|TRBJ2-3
CASSPRGLARSTDTQYF
TGTGCCAGCAGCCCCCGAGGACTAGCCCGCTCCACAGATACGCAGTATTTT
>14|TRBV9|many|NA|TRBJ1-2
CASVRGPNNYGYTF
TGTGCCAGCGTCCGGGGCCCTAATAACTATGGCTACACCTTC
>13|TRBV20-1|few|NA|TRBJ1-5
CSARVRPDQPQHF
TGCAGTGCTAGAGTCCGCCCGGATCAGCCCCAGCATTTT
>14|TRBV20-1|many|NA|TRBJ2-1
CSASGTNSYNEQFF
TGCAGTGCTTCCGGGACCAACTCCTACAATGAGCAGTTCTTC
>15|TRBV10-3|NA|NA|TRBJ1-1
CAISDAGTANTEAFF
TGTGCCATCAGTGACGCCGGGACGGCCAACACTGAAGCTTTCTTT
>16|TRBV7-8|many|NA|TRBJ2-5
CASSHGRTTLKETQYF
TGTGCCAGCAGCCATGGCCGGACTACCCTTAAAGAGACCCAGTACTTC
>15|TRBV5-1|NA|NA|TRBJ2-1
CASSSGTRVTSEQFF
TGCGCCAGCAGCTCCGGGACTCGAGTAACGAGCGAGCAGTTCTTC
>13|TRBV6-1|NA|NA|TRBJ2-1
CASSRQSYNEQFF
TGTGCCAGCAGTAGGCAGTCCTACAATGAGCAGTTCTTC
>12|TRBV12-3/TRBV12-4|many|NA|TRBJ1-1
CASNLGGPEAFF
TGTGCCAGCAATCTTGGGGGACCTGAAGCTTTCTTT
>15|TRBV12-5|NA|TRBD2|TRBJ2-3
CASGLVLAGAHTQYF
TGTGCTAGTGGTTTGGTTCTAGCGGGAGCTCATACGCAGTATTTT
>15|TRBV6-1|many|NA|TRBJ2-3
CASSEATFNTDTQYF
TGTGCCAGCAGTGAAGCTACTTTTAACACAGATACGCAGTATTTT
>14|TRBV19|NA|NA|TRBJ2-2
CASSIQGPTGELFF
TGTGCCAGTAGTATACAGGGGCCCACCGGGGAGCTGTTTTTT
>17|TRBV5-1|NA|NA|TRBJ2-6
CASSTTPTGSGANVLTF
TGCGCCAGCAGCACAACCCCGACAGGCTCTGGGGCCAACGTCCTGACTTTC
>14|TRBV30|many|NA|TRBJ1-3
CAWWKKGAGNTIYF
TGTGCCTGGTGGAAAAAGGGGGCTGGAAACACCATATATTTT
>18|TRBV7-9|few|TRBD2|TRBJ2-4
CASSPGGTSGLAKNIQYF
TGTGCCAGCAGCCCAGGAGGGACTAGCGGATTAGCCAAAAACATTCAGTACTTC
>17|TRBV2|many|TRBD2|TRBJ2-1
CASSGLAGGPGSDEQFF
TGTGCCAGCAGTGGCCTAGCGGGAGGGCCTGGATCGGATGAGCAGTTCTTC
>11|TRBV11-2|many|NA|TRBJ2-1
CASSRGREQFF
TGTGCCAGCAGCCGAGGACGGGAGCAGTTCTTC
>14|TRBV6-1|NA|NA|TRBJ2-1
CASSPEWPDNEQFF
TGTGCCAGCAGTCCTGAGTGGCCGGACAATGAGCAGTTCTTC
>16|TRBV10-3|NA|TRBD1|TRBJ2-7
CAISRPGGQGYNEQYF
TGTGCCATCAGTAGGCCAGGGGGACAGGGATACAATGAGCAGTACTTC
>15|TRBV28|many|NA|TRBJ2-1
CASSLRQVSYNEQFF
TGTGCCAGCAGTTTAAGGCAGGTCTCCTACAATGAGCAGTTCTTC
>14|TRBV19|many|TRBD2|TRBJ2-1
CASIRTSRHNEQFF
TGTGCCAGTATAAGGACTAGCAGACACAATGAGCAGTTCTTC